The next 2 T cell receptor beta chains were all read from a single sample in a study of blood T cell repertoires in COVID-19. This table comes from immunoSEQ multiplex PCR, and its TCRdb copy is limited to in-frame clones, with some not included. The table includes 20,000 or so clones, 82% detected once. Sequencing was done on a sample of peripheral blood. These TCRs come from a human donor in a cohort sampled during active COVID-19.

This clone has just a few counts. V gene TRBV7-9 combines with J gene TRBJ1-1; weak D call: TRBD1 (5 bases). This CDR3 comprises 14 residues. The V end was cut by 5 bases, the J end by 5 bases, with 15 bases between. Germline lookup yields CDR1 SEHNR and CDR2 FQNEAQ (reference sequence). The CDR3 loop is CASSPEGVGTEAFF. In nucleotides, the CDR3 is TGTGCCAGCAGCCCCGAAGGGGTGGGGACTGAAGCTTTCTTT. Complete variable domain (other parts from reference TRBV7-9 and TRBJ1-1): DTGVSQNPRHKITKRGQNVTFRCDPISEHNRLYWYRQTLGQGPEFLTYFQNEAQLEKSRLLSDRFSAERPKGSFSTLEIQRTEQGDSAMYLCASSPEGVGTEAFFGQGTRLTVV.

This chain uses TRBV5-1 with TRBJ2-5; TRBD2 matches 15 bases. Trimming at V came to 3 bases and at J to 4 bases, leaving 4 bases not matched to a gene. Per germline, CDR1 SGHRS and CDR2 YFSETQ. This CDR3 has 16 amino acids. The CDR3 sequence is CASSSGTSGRIETQYF. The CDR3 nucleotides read TGCGCCAGCAGCTCTGGGACTAGCGGGAGGATAGAGACCCAGTACTTC.